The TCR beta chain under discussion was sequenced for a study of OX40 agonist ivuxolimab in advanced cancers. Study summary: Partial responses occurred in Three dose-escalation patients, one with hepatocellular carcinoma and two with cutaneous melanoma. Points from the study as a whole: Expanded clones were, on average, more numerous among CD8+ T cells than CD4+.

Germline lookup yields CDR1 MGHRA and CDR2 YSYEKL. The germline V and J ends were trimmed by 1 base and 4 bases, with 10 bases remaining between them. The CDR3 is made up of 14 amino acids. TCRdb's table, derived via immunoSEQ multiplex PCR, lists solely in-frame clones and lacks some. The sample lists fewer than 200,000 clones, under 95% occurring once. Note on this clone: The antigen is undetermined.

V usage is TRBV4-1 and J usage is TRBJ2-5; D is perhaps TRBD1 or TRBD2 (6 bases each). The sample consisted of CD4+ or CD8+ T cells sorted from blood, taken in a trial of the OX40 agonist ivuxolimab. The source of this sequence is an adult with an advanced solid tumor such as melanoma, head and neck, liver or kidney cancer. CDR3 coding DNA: TGCGCCAGCAGCCAAGCATGGGGGGCAGAGACCCAGTACTTC. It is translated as CASSQAWGAETQYF.